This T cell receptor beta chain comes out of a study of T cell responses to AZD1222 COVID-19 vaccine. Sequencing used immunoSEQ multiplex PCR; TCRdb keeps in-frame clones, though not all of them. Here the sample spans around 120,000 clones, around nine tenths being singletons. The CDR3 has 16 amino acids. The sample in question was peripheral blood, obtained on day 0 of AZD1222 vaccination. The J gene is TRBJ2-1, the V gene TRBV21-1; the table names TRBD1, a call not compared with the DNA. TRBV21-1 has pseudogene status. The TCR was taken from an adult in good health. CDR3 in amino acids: CASSKVGDSSYNEQFF. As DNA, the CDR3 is TGTGCCAGCAGCAAAGTCGGGGACAGCTCCTACAATGAGCAGTTCTTC.